This T cell receptor beta chain was profiled in a study of blood T cell repertoires in COVID-19. Each recovered donor of Cohort 3 presented with two negative PCRs, clearance, or symptom resolution. Data came from immunoSEQ multiplex PCR; TCRdb stores just in-frame clones and leaves some out. This sample has more than 300,000 clones, with about 90% found just once. Sequenced: PBMCs or T cells enriched from blood (not recorded which). The TCR was taken from a woman in her 30s who had recovered from COVID-19.

CDR3 nucleotide sequence: TGCGCCAGCTCCGTGGGGCCTAGCACAGATACGCAGTATTTT. It encodes CASSVGPSTDTQYF. The gene calls are TRBV5-1 and TRBJ2-3; TRBD1 might be the D (5 bases). CDR1 is SGHRS, CDR2 YFSETQ, per germline. This CDR3 is 14 amino acids long. Trimming shortened V by 7 bases and J by 0 bases, and 12 bases separated the two germline ends.